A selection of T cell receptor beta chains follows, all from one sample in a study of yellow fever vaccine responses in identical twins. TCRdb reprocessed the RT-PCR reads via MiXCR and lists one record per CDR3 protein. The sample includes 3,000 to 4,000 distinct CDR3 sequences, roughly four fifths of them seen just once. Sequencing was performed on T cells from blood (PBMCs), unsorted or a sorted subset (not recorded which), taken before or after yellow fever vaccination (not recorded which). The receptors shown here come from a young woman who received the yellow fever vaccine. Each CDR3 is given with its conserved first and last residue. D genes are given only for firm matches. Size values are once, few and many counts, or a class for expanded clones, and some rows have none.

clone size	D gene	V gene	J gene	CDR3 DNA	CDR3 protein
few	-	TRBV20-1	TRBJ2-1	TGCAGTGGGGGAGTCGAGAATGAGCAGTTCTTC	CSGGVENEQFF
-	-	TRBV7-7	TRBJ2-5	TGTGCTAGCAGCTCCGTAGACGGGCCCGAAGAGACCCAGTACTTC	CASSSVDGPEETQYF
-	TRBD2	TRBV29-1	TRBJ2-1	TGCAGCGCTGAACGCGGACTAGCGGGGGTTAACGAGCAGTTCTTC	CSAERGLAGVNEQFF
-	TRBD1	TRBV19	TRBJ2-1	TGTGCCAGTAGGGGACAGGGTTTCTACAATGAGCAGTTCTTC	CASRGQGFYNEQFF
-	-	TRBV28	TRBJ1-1	TGTGCCAGCAGTTTGATAGGGATTGAAGCTTTCTTT	CASSLIGIEAFF
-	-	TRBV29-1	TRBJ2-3	TGCAGCGGACGGGGGGCCGGGCCTGGAGATACGCAGTATTTT	CSGRGAGPGDTQYF
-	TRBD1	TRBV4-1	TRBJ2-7	TGCGCCAGCAGCCAAGGATACAGGGGGACCTACGAGCAGTACTTC	CASSQGYRGTYEQYF
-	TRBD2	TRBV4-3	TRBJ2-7	TGCGCCAGCAGCCAAGTATTAGCGGGTATCTACGAGCAGTACTTC	CASSQVLAGIYEQYF
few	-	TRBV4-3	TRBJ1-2	TGCGCCAGCAGCCAAGAGTGGACAACGCAATTTTATGGCTACACCTTC	CASSQEWTTQFYGYTF
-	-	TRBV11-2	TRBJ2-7	TGTGCCAGCAGCTTAAATAACTACTACGAGCAGTACTTC	CASSLNNYYEQYF
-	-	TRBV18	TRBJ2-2	TGTGCCAGCTCACCACTTCAGAAGACGAACACCGGGGAGCTGTTTTTT	CASSPLQKTNTGELFF
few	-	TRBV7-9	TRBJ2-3	TGTGCCAGCAGCCCCACCGAGGTGGATACGCAGTATTTT	CASSPTEVDTQYF
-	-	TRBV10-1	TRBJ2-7	TGCGCCAGCAGTTCCTCGGGGGCCTACGAGCAGTACTTC	CASSSSGAYEQYF
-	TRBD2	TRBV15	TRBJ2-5	TGTGCCACCAGCAGAGTCCTTTCTAGCGGGGCCTACCAAGAGACCCAGTACTTC	CATSRVLSSGAYQETQYF
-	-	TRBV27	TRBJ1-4	TGTGCCAGCAGTTTATCACGGGCTGGTAATGAAAAACTGTTTTTT	CASSLSRAGNEKLFF
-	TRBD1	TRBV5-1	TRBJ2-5	TGCGCCAGCAGATCCGGGACAGGGGGCGAGCAGACCCAGTACTTC	CASRSGTGGEQTQYF
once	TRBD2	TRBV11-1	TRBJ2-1	TGTGCCAGCAGCCTAGCGGACTCTTCCCCCACCGACAATGAGCAGTTCTTC	CASSLADSSPTDNEQFF
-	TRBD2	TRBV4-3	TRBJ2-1	TGCGCCAGCAGCCACGTAGCGGGAGTAGGCAATGAGCAGTTCTTC	CASSHVAGVGNEQFF
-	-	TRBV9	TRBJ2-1	TGTGCCAGCAGCGTAGCCGGGGTGTACAATGAGCAGTTCTTC	CASSVAGVYNEQFF
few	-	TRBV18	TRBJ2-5	TGTGCCAGCTCACCGGATCCCCAAGAGACCCAGTACTTC	CASSPDPQETQYF
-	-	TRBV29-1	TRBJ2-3	TGCAGCGTTGCAGGACGTTTCACAGATACGCAGTATTTT	CSVAGRFTDTQYF
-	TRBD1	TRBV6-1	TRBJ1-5	TGTGCCAGCGCAAGACAGGGTACGAATCAGCCCCAGCATTTT	CASARQGTNQPQHF
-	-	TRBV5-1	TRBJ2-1	TGCGCCAGCGCGCCTGTGGCTCAGGGGTTCTTC	CASAPVAQGFF
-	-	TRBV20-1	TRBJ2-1	TGCAGTGCCAGAACCGGGAGCTCCTACAATGAGCAGTTCTTC	CSARTGSSYNEQFF
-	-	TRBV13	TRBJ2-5	TGTGCCAGCAAAGGCAGCCAAGAGACCCAGTACTTC	CASKGSQETQYF
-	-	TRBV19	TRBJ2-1	TGTGCCAGTAGTACAACAGGGCCATGGATTTACAATGAGCAGTTCTTC	CASSTTGPWIYNEQFF
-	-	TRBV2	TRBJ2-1	TGTGCCAGCAGTGATTACAATGAGCAGTTCTTC	CASSDYNEQFF
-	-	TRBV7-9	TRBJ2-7	TGTGCCAGCAGCTTAAGCTCCTACGAGCAGTACTTC	CASSLSSYEQYF
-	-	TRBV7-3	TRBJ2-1	TGTGCCAGCAGCCTAACGGGGGATGAGCAGTTCTTC	CASSLTGDEQFF
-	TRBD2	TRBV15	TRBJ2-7	TGTGCCACCAGCAGTTCTAGCGGGAGAACCCACGAGCAGTACTTC	CATSSSSGRTHEQYF
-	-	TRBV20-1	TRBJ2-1	TGCAGTGCTAGAGTGCCGGGGGCTTCCTACAATGAGCAGTTCTTC	CSARVPGASYNEQFF